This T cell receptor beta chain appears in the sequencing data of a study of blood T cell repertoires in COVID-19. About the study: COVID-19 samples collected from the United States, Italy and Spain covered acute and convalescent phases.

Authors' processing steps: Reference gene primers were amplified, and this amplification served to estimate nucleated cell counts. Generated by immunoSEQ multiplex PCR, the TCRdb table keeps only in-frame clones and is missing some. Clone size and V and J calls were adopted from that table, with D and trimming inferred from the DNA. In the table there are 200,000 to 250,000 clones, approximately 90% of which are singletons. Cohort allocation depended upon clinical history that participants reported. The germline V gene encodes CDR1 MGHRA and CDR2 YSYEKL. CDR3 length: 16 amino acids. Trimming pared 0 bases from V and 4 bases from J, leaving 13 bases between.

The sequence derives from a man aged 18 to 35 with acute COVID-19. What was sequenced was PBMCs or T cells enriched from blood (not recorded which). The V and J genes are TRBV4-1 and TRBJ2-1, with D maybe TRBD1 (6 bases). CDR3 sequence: CASSQDYPDRYNEQFF. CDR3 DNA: TGCGCCAGCAGCCAAGATTATCCGGACAGATACAATGAGCAGTTCTTC.